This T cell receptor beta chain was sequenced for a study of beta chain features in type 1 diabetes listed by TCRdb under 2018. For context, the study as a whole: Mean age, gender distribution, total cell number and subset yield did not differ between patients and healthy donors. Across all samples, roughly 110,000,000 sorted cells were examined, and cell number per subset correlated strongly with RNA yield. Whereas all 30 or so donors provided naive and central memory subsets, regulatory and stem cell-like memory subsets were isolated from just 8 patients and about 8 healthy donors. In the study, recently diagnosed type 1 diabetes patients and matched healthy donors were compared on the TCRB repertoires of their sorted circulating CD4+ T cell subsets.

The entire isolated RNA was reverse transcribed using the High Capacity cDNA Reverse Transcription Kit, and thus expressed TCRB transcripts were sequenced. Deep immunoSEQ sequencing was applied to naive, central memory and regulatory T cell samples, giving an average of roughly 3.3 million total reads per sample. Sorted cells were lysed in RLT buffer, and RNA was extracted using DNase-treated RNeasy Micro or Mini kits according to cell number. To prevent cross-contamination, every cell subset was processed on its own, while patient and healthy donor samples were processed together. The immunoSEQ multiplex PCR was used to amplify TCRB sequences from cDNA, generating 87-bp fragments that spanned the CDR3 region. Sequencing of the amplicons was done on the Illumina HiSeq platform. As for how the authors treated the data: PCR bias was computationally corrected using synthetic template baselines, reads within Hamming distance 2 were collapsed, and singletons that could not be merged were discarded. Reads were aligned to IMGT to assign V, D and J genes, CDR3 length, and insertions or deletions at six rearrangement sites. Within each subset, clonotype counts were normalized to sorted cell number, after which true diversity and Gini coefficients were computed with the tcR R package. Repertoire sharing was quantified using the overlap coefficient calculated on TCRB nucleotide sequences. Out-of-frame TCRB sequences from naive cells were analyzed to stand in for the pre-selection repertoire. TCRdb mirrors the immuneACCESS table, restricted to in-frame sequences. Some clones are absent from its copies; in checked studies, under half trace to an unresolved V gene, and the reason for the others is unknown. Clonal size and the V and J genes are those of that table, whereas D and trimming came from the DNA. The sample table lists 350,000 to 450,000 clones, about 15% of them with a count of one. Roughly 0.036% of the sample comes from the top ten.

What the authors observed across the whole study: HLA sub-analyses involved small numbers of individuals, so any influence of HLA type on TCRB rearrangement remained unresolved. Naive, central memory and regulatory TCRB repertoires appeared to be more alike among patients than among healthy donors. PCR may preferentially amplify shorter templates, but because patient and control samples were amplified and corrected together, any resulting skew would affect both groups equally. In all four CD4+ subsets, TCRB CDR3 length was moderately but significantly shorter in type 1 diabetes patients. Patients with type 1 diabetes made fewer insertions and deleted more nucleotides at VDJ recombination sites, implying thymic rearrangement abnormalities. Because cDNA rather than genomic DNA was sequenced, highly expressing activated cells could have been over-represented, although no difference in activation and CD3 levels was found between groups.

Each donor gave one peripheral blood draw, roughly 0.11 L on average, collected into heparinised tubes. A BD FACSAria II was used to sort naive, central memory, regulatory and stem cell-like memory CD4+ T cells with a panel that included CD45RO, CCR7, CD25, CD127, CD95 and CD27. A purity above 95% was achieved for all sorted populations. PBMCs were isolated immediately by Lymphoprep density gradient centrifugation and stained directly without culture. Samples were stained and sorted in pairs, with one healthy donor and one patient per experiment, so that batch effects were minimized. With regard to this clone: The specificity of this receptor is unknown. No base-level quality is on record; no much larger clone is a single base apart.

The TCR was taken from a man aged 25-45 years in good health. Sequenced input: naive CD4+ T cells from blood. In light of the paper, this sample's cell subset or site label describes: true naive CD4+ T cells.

The base sequence is TGCGCCAGCAGCTTGTTACGGGACTACGAGCAGTACTTC. The resulting protein is CASSLLRDYEQYF. The V and J genes are TRBV5-1 and TRBJ2-7; a tentative D call is TRBD2 (5 bases match). V is cut by 1 base and J by 3 bases, and the space between the germline ends is 8 bases. Inclusive of the bounding cysteine and phenylalanine, the CDR3 is 13 residues long. The read is trimmed to its CDR3 DNA, 39 bases read in frame from base 1. CDR1 SGHRS and CDR2 YFSETQ are derived from the germline V gene. Supplemented by the reference TRBV5-1 and TRBJ2-7 proteins around the CDR3, the complete variable domain is KAGVTQTPRYLIKTRGQQVTLSCSPISGHRSVSWYQQTPGQGLQFLFEYFSETQRNKGNFPGRFSGRQFSNSRSEMNVSTLELGDSALYLCASSLLRDYEQYFGPGTRLTVT.